This TCR beta chain was found in a study of regulatory T cells in long-lasting Graves disease. Arm-PCR of CDR3 regions with iRepertoire HTBI primers generated TCR beta libraries. As originally analysed: Identified across the samples were 50 to 70 TRBV segments and roughly 14 TRBJ segments. TCRdb ran MiXCR on the multiplex PCR reads and lists one entry per CDR3 protein. The V and J calls come from TCRdb's annotation, not from the publication. The sample has 400,000 to 500,000 distinct CDR3 sequences; under 25% are singletons. The time point here: persistent/refractory GD, antithyroid drugs over 5 years with positive TRAb. There was RNA extracted from PBMCs, and the TCR library was made from it. Of note for this clonotype: The antigen is unknown.

CDR3 length equals 15 residues. The germline V and J ends were trimmed by 0 bases and 1 base, with 9 bases remaining between them. Germline CDR1 and CDR2: MNHEY and SVGAGI. The study, taken as a whole, reports: Persistent Graves' patients possessed reduced TCR diversity relative to recently diagnosed ones. In persistent patients, shared public clonotypes (more than 2,500) outnumbered those in new patients (approximately 880). Persistent disease samples used TRBV28, TRBJ1-2 and TRBJ2-5 preferentially.

This sequence was found in a female donor with Graves disease. Here the sequenced sample was peripheral blood mononuclear cells (PBMCs), taken when the disease was refractory, from a patient treated with antithyroid drugs. The gene calls are TRBV6-5 and TRBJ1-2; D remains ambiguous. The CDR3 sequence is CASSYSYGNNYGYTF. Here the CDR3 DNA reads TGTGCCAGCAGTTACTCTTACGGAAATAACTATGGCTACACCTTC.